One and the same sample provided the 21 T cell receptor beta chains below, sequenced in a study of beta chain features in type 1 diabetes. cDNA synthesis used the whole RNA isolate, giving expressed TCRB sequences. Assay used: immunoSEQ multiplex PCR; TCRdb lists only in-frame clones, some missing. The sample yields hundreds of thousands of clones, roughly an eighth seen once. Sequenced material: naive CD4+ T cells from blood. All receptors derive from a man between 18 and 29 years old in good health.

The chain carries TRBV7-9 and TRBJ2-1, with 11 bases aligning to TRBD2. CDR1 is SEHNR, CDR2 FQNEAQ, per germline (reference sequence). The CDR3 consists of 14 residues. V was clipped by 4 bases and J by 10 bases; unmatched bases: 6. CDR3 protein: CASSSLAGGLEQFF. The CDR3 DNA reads TGTGCCAGCAGCTCGCTAGCGGGAGGTCTGGAGCAGTTCTTC.

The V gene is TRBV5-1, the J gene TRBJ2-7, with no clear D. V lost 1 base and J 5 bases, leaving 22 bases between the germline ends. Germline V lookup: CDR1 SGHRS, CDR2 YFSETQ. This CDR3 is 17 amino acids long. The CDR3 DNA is TGCGCCAGCAGCTTGTCCGGGTTAGCTATTTCTCGCCACGAGCAGTACTTC. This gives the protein CASSLSGLAISRHEQYF.

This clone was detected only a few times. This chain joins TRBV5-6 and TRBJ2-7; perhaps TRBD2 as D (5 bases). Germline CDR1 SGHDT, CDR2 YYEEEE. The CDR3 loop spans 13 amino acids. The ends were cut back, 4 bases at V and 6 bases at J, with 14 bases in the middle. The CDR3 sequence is CASSSHIGSEQYF. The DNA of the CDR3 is TGTGCCAGCAGCAGTCACATAGGGAGCGAGCAGTACTTC.

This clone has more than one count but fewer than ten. The CDR3 sequence is CASSLVGHRAQETQYF. The CDR3 region has the DNA TGTGCCAGCAGTTTAGTGGGTCACAGGGCCCAAGAGACCCAGTACTTC. The rearrangement uses TRBV28 and TRBJ2-5; tentatively, D is TRBD1 (6 bases). Germline loops: CDR1 MDHEN, CDR2 SYDVKM. This CDR3 region has 16 residues. V was cut by 2 bases and J by 1 base, with 14 bases left in between.

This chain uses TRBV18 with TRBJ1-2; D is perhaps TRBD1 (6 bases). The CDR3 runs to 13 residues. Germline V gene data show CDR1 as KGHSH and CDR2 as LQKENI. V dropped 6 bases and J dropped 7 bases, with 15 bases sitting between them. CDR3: CASSEQGASGYTF. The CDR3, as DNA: TGTGCCAGCTCCGAACAGGGAGCAAGTGGCTACACCTTC.

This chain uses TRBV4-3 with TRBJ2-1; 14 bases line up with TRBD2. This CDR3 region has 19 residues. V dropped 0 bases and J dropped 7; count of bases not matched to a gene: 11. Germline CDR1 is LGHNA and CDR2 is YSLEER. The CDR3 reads CASSQERTSGRWGTNEQFF. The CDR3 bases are TGCGCCAGCAGCCAAGAAAGGACTAGCGGGAGGTGGGGGACTAATGAGCAGTTCTTC.

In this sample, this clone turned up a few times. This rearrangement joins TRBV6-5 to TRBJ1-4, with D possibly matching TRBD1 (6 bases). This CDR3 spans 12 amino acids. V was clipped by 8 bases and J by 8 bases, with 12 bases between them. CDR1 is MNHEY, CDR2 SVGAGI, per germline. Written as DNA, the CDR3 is TGTGCCAGCCGGGGGGCTGGGGAAAAACTGTTTTTT. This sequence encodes CASRGAGEKLFF.

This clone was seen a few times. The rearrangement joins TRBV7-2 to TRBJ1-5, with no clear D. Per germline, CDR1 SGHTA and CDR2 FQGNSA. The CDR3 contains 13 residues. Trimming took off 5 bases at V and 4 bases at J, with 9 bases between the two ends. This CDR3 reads CASSAYNNQPQHF. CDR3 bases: TGTGCCAGCAGCGCTTACAATAATCAGCCCCAGCATTTT.

The CDR3 sequence is CASGLLDYGYTF. Written as DNA, the CDR3 is TGTGCCAGCGGGCTGTTAGACTATGGCTACACCTTC. The chain links TRBV28 to TRBJ1-2, with D hard to call. V lost 8 bases to trimming and J lost 3 bases, with 10 bases between them. The germline gives CDR1 MDHEN, CDR2 SYDVKM. The CDR3 contains 12 residues.

The CDR3 loop is CASHSPDRGKAFF. CDR3 bases: TGTGCCAGCCATTCCCCGGACAGGGGAAAGGCTTTCTTT. The gene calls are TRBV25-1 and TRBJ1-1; TRBD1 aligns across 9 bases. Unmatched junction bases numbered 12, after V lost 8 bases and J lost 11 bases. The CDR3 extends over 13 amino acids. Germline loops: CDR1 MGHDK, CDR2 SYGVNS. The full variable domain, with the rest looked up from reference TRBV25-1 and TRBJ1-1, is EADIYQTPRYLVIGTGKKITLECSQTMGHDKMYWYQQDPGMELHLIHYSYGVNSTEKGDLSSESTVSRIRTEHFPLTLESARPSHTSQYLCASHSPDRGKAFFGQGTRLTVV.

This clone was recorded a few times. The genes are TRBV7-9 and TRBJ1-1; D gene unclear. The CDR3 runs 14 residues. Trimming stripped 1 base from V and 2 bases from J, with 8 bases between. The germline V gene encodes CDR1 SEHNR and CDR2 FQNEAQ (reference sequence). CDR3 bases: TGTGCCAGCAGCTTAGTCGGAGAAAACACTGAAGCTTTCTTT. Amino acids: CASSLVGENTEAFF.

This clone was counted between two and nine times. The CDR3 reads CASSQGRHANEKLFF. The CDR3 nucleotides are TGTGCCAGCAGCCAAGGGCGACACGCTAATGAAAAACTGTTTTTT. This chain joins TRBV14 and TRBJ1-4; D call uncertain. Trimming stripped 1 base from V and 3 bases from J, with 9 bases between. The CDR3 extends over 15 amino acids. The germline CDR1 and CDR2 sequences are SGHDN and FVKESK.

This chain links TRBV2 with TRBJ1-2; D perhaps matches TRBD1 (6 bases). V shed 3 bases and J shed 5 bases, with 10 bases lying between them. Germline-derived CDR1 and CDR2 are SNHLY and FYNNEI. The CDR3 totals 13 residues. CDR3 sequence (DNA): TGTGCCAGCAGTGATCAGGGGCCTTATGGCTACACCTTC. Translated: CASSDQGPYGYTF.

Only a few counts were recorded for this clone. The CDR3 DNA reads TGTGCCAGCAGGTTAGCAGATCGCAACACCGGGGAGCTGTTTTTT. Amino acids: CASRLADRNTGELFF. The rearrangement uses TRBV5-6 and TRBJ2-2; D unresolved. CDR1 is SGHDT and CDR2 is YYEEEE in the germline V gene. The CDR3 extends over 15 amino acids. Trimming removed 5 bases from V and 2 bases from J, with 13 bases in between.

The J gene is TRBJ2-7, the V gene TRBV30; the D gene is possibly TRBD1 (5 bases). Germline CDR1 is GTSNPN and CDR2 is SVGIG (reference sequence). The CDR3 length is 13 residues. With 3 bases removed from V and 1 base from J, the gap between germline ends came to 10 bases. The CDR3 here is CAWSMGRSYEQYF. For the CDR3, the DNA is TGTGCCTGGAGCATGGGGCGATCCTACGAGCAGTACTTC.

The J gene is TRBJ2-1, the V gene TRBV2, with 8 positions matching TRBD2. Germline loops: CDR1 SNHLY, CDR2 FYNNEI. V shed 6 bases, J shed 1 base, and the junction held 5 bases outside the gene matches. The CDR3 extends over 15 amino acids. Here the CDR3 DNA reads TGTGCCAGCAGAGGAGCGGGAGCATCCTACAATGAGCAGTTCTTC. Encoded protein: CASRGAGASYNEQFF.

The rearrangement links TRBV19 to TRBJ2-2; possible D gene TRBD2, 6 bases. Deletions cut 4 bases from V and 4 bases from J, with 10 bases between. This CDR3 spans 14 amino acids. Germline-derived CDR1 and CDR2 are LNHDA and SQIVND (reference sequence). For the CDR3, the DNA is TGTGCCAGTAGTACGCGGGGCGGCACCGGGGAGCTGTTTTTT. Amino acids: CASSTRGGTGELFF.

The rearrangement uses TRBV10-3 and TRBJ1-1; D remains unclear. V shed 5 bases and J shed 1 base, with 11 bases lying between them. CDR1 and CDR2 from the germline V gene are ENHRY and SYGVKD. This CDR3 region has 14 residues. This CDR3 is CAISTSGKNTEAFF. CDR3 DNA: TGTGCCATCAGTACCTCCGGGAAGAACACTGAAGCTTTCTTT.

CDR3 sequence (DNA): TGTGCCAGCAGCTTGGCGGCAGGCCCCTTCTACGAGCAGTACTTC. Translating it yields CASSLAAGPFYEQYF. The V gene is TRBV5-4, the J gene TRBJ2-7; no definite D call. The CDR3 consists of 15 residues. Trimming took 0 bases from V and 3 from J, leaving 13 bases between them. CDR1 and CDR2 (germline): SGHNT, YYREEE (reference sequence).

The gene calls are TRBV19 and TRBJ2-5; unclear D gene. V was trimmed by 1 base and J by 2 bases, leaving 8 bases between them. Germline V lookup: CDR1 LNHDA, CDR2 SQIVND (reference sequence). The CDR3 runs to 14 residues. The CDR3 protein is CASSIGTVQETQYF. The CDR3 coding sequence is TGTGCCAGTAGTATAGGAACTGTACAAGAGACCCAGTACTTC.

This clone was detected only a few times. Written as DNA, the CDR3 is TGCAGCGTTGAACTATGGGACAGGAACACCGGGGAGCTGTTTTTT. Protein: CSVELWDRNTGELFF. V and J are TRBV29-1 and TRBJ2-2; 7 nucleotides align to TRBD1. After removal of 2 bases from V and 1 base from J, the junction contained 4 bases not matched to a gene. The CDR3 is 15 residues long. Per the germline V gene, CDR1 is SQVTM and CDR2 is ANQGSEA.